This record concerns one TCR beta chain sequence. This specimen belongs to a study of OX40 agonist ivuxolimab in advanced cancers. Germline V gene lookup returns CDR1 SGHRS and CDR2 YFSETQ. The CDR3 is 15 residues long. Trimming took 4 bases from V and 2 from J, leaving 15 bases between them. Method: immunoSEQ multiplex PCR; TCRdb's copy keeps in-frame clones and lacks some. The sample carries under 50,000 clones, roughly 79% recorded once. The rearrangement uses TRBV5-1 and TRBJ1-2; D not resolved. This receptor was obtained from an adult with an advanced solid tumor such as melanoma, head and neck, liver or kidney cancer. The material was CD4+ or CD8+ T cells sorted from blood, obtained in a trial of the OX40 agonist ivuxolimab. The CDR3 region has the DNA TGCGCCAGCAGCCACTCTGAGGCGGGAAACTATGGCTACACCTTC. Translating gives CASSHSEAGNYGYTF.